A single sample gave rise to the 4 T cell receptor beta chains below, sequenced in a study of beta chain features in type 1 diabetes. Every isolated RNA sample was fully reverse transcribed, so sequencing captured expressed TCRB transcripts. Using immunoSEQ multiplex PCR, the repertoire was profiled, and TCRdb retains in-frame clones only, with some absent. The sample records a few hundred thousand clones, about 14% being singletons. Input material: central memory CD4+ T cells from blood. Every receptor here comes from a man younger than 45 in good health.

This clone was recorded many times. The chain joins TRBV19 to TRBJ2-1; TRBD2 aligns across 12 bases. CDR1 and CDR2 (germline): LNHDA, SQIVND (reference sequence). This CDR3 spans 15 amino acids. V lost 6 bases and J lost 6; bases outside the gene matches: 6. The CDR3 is CASSPLAGGTNEQFF. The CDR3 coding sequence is TGTGCCAGTAGCCCACTAGCGGGAGGTACCAATGAGCAGTTCTTC.

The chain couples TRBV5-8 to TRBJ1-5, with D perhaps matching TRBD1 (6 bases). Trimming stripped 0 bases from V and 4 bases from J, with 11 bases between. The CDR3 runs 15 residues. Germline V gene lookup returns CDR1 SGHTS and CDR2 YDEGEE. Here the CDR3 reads CASSLGGTPNQPQHF. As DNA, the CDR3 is TGTGCCAGCAGCTTGGGAGGGACACCGAATCAGCCCCAGCATTTT.

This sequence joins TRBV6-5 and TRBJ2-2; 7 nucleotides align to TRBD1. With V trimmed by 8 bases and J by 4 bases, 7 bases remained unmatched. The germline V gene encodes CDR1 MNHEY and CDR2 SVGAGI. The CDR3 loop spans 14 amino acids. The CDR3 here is CASGKAGGTGELFF. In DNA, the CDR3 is TGTGCCAGCGGGAAGGCAGGGGGCACCGGGGAGCTGTTTTTT.

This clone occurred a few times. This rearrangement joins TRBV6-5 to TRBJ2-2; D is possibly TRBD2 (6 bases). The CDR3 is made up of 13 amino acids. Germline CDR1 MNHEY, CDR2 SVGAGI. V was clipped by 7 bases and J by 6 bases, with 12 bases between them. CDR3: CASMEGLAGELFF. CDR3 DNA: TGTGCCAGCATGGAGGGGTTGGCCGGGGAGCTGTTTTTT.